This is a list of T cell receptor beta chains from one sample in a study of blood T cell repertoires in COVID-19. This table comes from immunoSEQ multiplex PCR, and its TCRdb copy is limited to in-frame clones, with some not included. The table has approximately 220,000 clones, approximately 90% seen once. Sequences were obtained from PBMCs or T cells enriched from blood (not recorded which). The receptors originated from a woman in her twenties or thirties who had recovered from COVID-19. Each CDR3 is given with its conserved first and last residue. D genes are given only for firm matches. Not all rows give a size; the values are once, few, many and, for expanded clones, a class.

D: NA
size: NA
V: TRBV19
J: TRBJ1-1
CDR3: CASSTSPGRENTEAFF
DNA: TGTGCCAGTAGTACCTCGCCGGGGAGGGAGAACACTGAAGCTTTCTTT

D: TRBD2
size: NA
V: TRBV3-1/TRBV3-2
J: TRBJ2-3
CDR3: CASSPGLAGQYTQYF
DNA: TGTGCCAGCAGCCCAGGACTAGCGGGACAATATACGCAGTATTTT

D: TRBD2
size: NA
V: TRBV7-9
J: TRBJ2-3
CDR3: CANRAGTTDTQYF
DNA: TGTGCCAATCGAGCGGGGACCACAGATACGCAGTATTTT

D: TRBD2
size: NA
V: TRBV27
J: TRBJ2-1
CDR3: CASSHSGGDSEQFF
DNA: TGTGCCAGCAGCCATAGCGGGGGGGATAGTGAGCAGTTCTTC

D: NA
size: once
V: TRBV15
J: TRBJ1-2
CDR3: CATSSDQVGYGYTF
DNA: TGTGCCACCAGCAGCGACCAGGTTGGCTATGGCTACACCTTC

D: TRBD1
size: NA
V: TRBV18
J: TRBJ1-2
CDR3: CASSFETGGNGYTF
DNA: TGTGCCAGCTCTTTCGAAACAGGGGGCAATGGCTACACCTTC

D: TRBD1
size: NA
V: TRBV4-1
J: TRBJ1-6
CDR3: CASSQEGQGVGPSSPLHF
DNA: TGCGCCAGCAGCCAAGAGGGACAGGGGGTCGGCCCAAGTTCACCCCTCCACTTT

D: NA
size: NA
V: TRBV5-4
J: TRBJ1-2
CDR3: CASSLDNHYGYTF
DNA: TGTGCCAGCAGCTTGGACAACCACTATGGCTACACCTTC

D: TRBD1
size: few
V: TRBV15
J: TRBJ1-6
CDR3: CATSREGTGLSPLHF
DNA: TGTGCCACCAGCAGAGAAGGGACAGGGCTTTCACCCCTCCACTTT

D: NA
size: NA
V: TRBV14
J: TRBJ1-2
CDR3: CASSQERLFF
DNA: TGTGCCAGCAGCCAAGAGCGACTCTTCTTC

D: TRBD2
size: NA
V: TRBV5-4
J: TRBJ2-5
CDR3: CASSPTAGEETQYF
DNA: TGTGCCAGCAGCCCCACAGCGGGGGAAGAGACCCAGTACTTC

D: NA
size: few
V: TRBV23-1
J: TRBJ1-5
CDR3: CASSQSTVASNQPQHF
DNA: TGCGCCAGCAGTCAATCGACGGTAGCATCAAATCAGCCCCAGCATTTT

D: TRBD1
size: once
V: TRBV11-2
J: TRBJ2-7
CDR3: CASSSGTGGAEQYF
DNA: TGTGCCAGCAGCTCAGGGACAGGGGGCGCCGAGCAGTACTTC

D: NA
size: NA
V: TRBV7-9
J: TRBJ2-7
CDR3: CASSLAVSSYEQYF
DNA: TGTGCCAGCAGCTTAGCGGTTAGCTCCTACGAGCAGTACTTC

D: TRBD1
size: NA
V: TRBV6-6
J: TRBJ2-3
CDR3: CASSYGTGDLDTQYF
DNA: TGTGCCAGCAGTTACGGGACAGGGGATTTAGATACGCAGTATTTT

D: TRBD2
size: NA
V: TRBV7-3
J: TRBJ2-3
CDR3: CASSPGRYTDTQYF
DNA: TGTGCCAGCAGCCCCGGGAGGTACACAGATACGCAGTATTTT

D: TRBD2
size: NA
V: TRBV5-1
J: TRBJ2-5
CDR3: CASRRRGADQETQYF
DNA: TGCGCCAGCAGGAGGCGGGGGGCCGACCAAGAGACCCAGTACTTC

D: TRBD1
size: NA
V: TRBV15
J: TRBJ2-7
CDR3: CATSRPSPLDREEQYF
DNA: TGTGCCACCAGCAGACCATCACCTTTGGACAGGGAAGAGCAGTACTTC

D: TRBD1
size: NA
V: TRBV7-2
J: TRBJ2-3
CDR3: CASSGRQGAEYF
DNA: TGTGCCAGCAGCGGACGACAGGGGGCGGAGTATTTT

D: TRBD1
size: NA
V: TRBV12-3/TRBV12-4
J: TRBJ1-1
CDR3: CASSPTGRTEAFF
DNA: TGTGCCAGCAGCCCGACAGGGAGGACTGAAGCTTTCTTT

D: TRBD1
size: NA
V: TRBV14
J: TRBJ2-6
CDR3: CASSPQPGQLYSGANVLTF
DNA: TGTGCCAGCAGCCCTCAACCGGGACAGCTTTACTCTGGGGCCAACGTCCTGACTTTC

D: TRBD2
size: NA
V: TRBV7-6
J: TRBJ2-1
CDR3: CASSLRLAGASYNEQFF
DNA: TGTGCCAGCAGCTTACGACTAGCGGGGGCCTCCTACAATGAGCAGTTCTTC

D: NA
size: once
V: TRBV5-1
J: TRBJ2-2
CDR3: CASSGEQGEETWELFF
DNA: TGCGCCAGCAGCGGAGAACAGGGTGAGGAGACCTGGGAGCTGTTTTTT

D: NA
size: NA
V: TRBV21-1
J: TRBJ2-7
CDR3: CASSKGVRTGGSYEQYF
DNA: TGTGCCAGCAGCAAAGGGGTAAGAACAGGGGGAAGCTACGAGCAGTACTTC

D: TRBD1
size: NA
V: TRBV5-1
J: TRBJ2-7
CDR3: CASSRSTGASYEQYF
DNA: TGCGCCAGCAGCCGGTCGACAGGGGCCTCCTACGAGCAGTACTTC

D: TRBD1
size: NA
V: TRBV6-2/TRBV6-3
J: TRBJ2-1
CDR3: CASSYAPGQGTYNEQFF
DNA: TGTGCCAGCAGTTACGCACCGGGACAGGGGACCTACAATGAGCAGTTCTTC

D: TRBD1
size: few
V: TRBV7-3
J: TRBJ1-2
CDR3: CASSPRQGASGYTF
DNA: TGTGCCAGCAGCCCAAGGCAGGGGGCTAGTGGCTACACCTTC

D: NA
size: NA
V: TRBV2
J: TRBJ2-7
CDR3: CASGQINYEQYF
DNA: TGTGCCAGCGGACAGATAAACTACGAGCAGTACTTC

D: NA
size: once
V: TRBV6-5
J: TRBJ2-3
CDR3: CASTLWQGPTDTQYF
DNA: TGTGCCAGCACCCTGTGGCAGGGCCCCACAGATACGCAGTATTTT

D: NA
size: NA
V: TRBV19
J: TRBJ1-1
CDR3: CASTGQPTLGTEAFF
DNA: TGTGCCAGCACCGGACAGCCAACTCTGGGCACTGAAGCTTTCTTT